The 28 T cell receptor beta chains listed next were all sequenced from one sample in a study of blood T cell repertoires in COVID-19. TCRdb's copy holds only in-frame clones and misses some; the assay was immunoSEQ multiplex PCR. The sample lists roughly 64,000 clones, more than 60% occurring once. Sequences were obtained from peripheral blood. The source of these receptors is a human donor in a cohort sampled during active COVID-19.

V usage is TRBV27 and J usage is TRBJ1-4, with a tentative D call TRBD1 (5 bases). CDR1 and CDR2 (germline): MNHEY, SMNVEV (reference sequence). CDR3 length equals 17 residues. Trimming shortened V by 4 bases and J by 0 bases, and 15 bases separated the two germline ends. CDR3 DNA: TGTGCCAGCAGTTCCCTGGGGGGGGTTTCAACTAATGAAAAACTGTTTTTT. It codes for CASSSLGGVSTNEKLFF.

The J gene is TRBJ1-2, the V gene TRBV6-1, with D perhaps matching TRBD1 (5 bases). V was trimmed by 0 bases and J by 6 bases, leaving 8 bases between them. CDR3 length: 13 amino acids. Germline lookup yields CDR1 MNHNS and CDR2 SASEGT. Here the CDR3 reads CASSEAGRDGYTF. DNA of the CDR3: TGTGCCAGCAGTGAAGCGGGCAGGGATGGCTACACCTTC.

V usage is TRBV27 and J usage is TRBJ1-2, with D possibly TRBD1 on 6 matching bases. CDR3 length equals 14 residues. The V end was cut by 2 bases, the J end by 3 bases, with 10 bases between. Germline CDR1 and CDR2: MNHEY and SMNVEV (reference sequence). The CDR3 reads CASSLGGADYGYTF. The DNA of the CDR3 is TGTGCCAGCAGTTTAGGGGGGGCTGACTATGGCTACACCTTC.

This sequence joins TRBV27 and TRBJ2-1; possibly TRBD1 for D (6 bases). The germline V gene has CDR1 MNHEY and CDR2 SMNVEV (reference sequence). CDR3 size: 15 residues. The germline V and J ends were trimmed by 3 bases and 7 bases, with 16 bases remaining between them. The CDR3 sequence: CASSLGQGWNNEQFF. The CDR3 nucleotides are TGTGCCAGCAGTTTGGGGCAGGGGTGGAATAATGAGCAGTTCTTC.

Only one count was recorded for this clone. The rearrangement uses TRBV5-5 and TRBJ1-4, with a possible D match to TRBD1 (6 bases). Germline V CDR1 and CDR2: SGHKS, YYEKEE (reference sequence). The V end was cut by 0 bases, the J end by 8 bases, with 11 bases between. The CDR3 contains 14 residues. The CDR3 reads CASSLGDIGEKLFF. The CDR3 DNA follows: TGTGCCAGCAGCTTGGGGGACATCGGGGAAAAACTGTTTTTT. The full variable domain, in which reference TRBV5-5 and TRBJ1-4 provide the parts outside the CDR3, is DAGVTQSPTHLIKTRGQQVTLRCSPISGHKSVSWYQQVLGQGPQFIFQYYEKEERGRGNFPDRFSARQFPNYSSELNVNALLLGDSALYLCASSLGDIGEKLFFGSGTQLSVL.

This clone was recorded many times. The rearrangement uses TRBV5-1 and TRBJ1-4, with D hard to call. V gave up 0 bases and J gave up 0 bases, with 12 bases separating them. CDR1 and CDR2 from the germline V gene are SGHRS and YFSETQ. The CDR3 has 17 amino acids. The CDR3: CASSLVPGSATNEKLFF. DNA of the CDR3: TGCGCCAGCAGCTTGGTCCCCGGAAGCGCAACTAATGAAAAACTGTTTTTT.

V usage is TRBV5-1 and J usage is TRBJ2-3, with 13 bases lining up with TRBD2. Germline CDR1 reads SGHRS; CDR2 reads YFSETQ. CDR3 length: 16 residues. The trim removed 4 bases at V and 0 bases at J, leaving 2 bases unmatched. DNA for the CDR3: TGCGCCAGCAGCAGGGGACTAGCGGGGAGCACAGATACGCAGTATTTT. This sequence encodes CASSRGLAGSTDTQYF.

The J gene is TRBJ1-2, the V gene TRBV7-3; 12 bases line up with TRBD1. Germline V gives CDR1 SGHTA, CDR2 FQGTGA. The junction had 5 bases not matched to a gene; V was cut back by 5 bases and J by 4 bases. This CDR3 region has 15 residues. Here the CDR3 DNA reads TGTGCCAGCAGCGGGACAGGGGGCGCAGGCTATGGCTACACCTTC. This codes for CASSGTGGAGYGYTF.

The J gene is TRBJ1-4, the V gene TRBV28; D remains ambiguous. Germline CDR1 reads MDHEN; CDR2 reads SYDVKM. The CDR3 runs to 15 residues. Trimming removed 6 bases at V and 0 bases at J, with 11 bases between. The CDR3 DNA reads as TGTGCCAGCAGCTCCGGGTCCGCAACTAATGAAAAACTGTTTTTT. Protein: CASSSGSATNEKLFF.

This chain joins TRBV7-2 and TRBJ1-1; D is unresolved. The CDR3 consists of 13 residues. Looked up from germline, CDR1 is SGHTA and CDR2 is FQGNSA. The ends were cut back, 7 bases at V and 1 base at J, with 10 bases in the middle. The CDR3 DNA reads TGTGCCAGCAAAAGGCAGGCGAACACTGAAGCTTTCTTT. Its protein is CASKRQANTEAFF.

The rearrangement joins TRBV6-2 or TRBV6-3 to TRBJ1-5; TRBD1 agrees at 10 bases. Germline V lookup: CDR1 MNHEY, CDR2 SVGEGT. V lost 5 bases to trimming and J lost 6 bases; unmatched junction nucleotides: 10. This CDR3 is built from 16 residues. CDR3 nucleotides: TGTGCCAGCAGTGCCCCGGGGACAGGGGACGGTCAGCCCCAGCATTTT. Its translation is CASSAPGTGDGQPQHF.

This clone was observed a handful of times. The J gene is TRBJ2-3, the V gene TRBV13; TRBD2 matches at 10 bases. The CDR3 consists of 15 residues. Losses at the gene ends were 5 bases for V and 6 bases for J; bases not matched to a gene: 8. Per the germline V gene, CDR1 is PRHDT and CDR2 is FYEKMQ (reference sequence). Written as DNA, the CDR3 is TGTGCCAGCAGCCTCCGTGGAGCGGGGGGGGATACGCAGTATTTT. It yields the protein CASSLRGAGGDTQYF.

The sample holds many counts of this clone. This chain links TRBV7-2 with TRBJ2-5; 8 bases are a match to TRBD2. There are 13 residues in the CDR3. Germline-derived CDR1 and CDR2 are SGHTA and FQGNSA. With 8 bases clipped from V and 5 bases from J, the junction kept 7 bases outside the gene matches. The CDR3 DNA is TGTGCCAGCGCGGGGGGCCGGCGGGAGACCCAGTACTTC. It yields the protein CASAGGRRETQYF.

This chain connects TRBV19 to TRBJ1-4; D unresolved. V dropped 5 bases and J dropped 0 bases, with 13 bases sitting between them. Germline V CDR1 and CDR2: LNHDA, SQIVND (reference sequence). The CDR3 has 16 residues. CDR3 nucleotide sequence: TGTGCCAGTAGTGACGAGGGAGTGACAACTAATGAAAAACTGTTTTTT. It translates to CASSDEGVTTNEKLFF.

A word on this clone: Compared with germline, one end of the junction differs, possibly owing to a read error. V and J are TRBV7-2 and TRBJ2-3; D remains unclear. This CDR3 is 13 amino acids long. Per the germline V gene, CDR1 is SGHTA and CDR2 is FQGNSA. CDR3 region: CASSLKYTDPQYF. CDR3 DNA sequence: TGTGCCAGCAGCTTAAAGTATACAGATCCGCAGTATTTT.

The rearrangement joins TRBV6-6 to TRBJ2-3, with D tentatively TRBD2 (6 bases). V gave up 8 bases and J gave up 2 bases, with 8 bases separating them. Per the germline V gene, CDR1 is MNHNY and CDR2 is SVGAGI (reference sequence). The CDR3 consists of 12 residues. The CDR3: CASGRNTDTQYF. In DNA form, the CDR3 reads TGTGCCAGCGGGAGGAACACAGATACGCAGTATTTT.

This clone appeared a few times. CDR3 sequence (DNA): TGTGCCAGCAATGACAGGGGGCGGACCGGGGAGCTGTTTTTT. This translates into CASNDRGRTGELFF. The chain links TRBV2 to TRBJ2-2, with TRBD1 matching 10 bases. Looked up from germline, CDR1 is SNHLY and CDR2 is FYNNEI. The V and J ends lost 7 bases and 5 bases, in that order; junction bases with no gene match: 4. The CDR3 runs to 14 residues.

This clone has just a few counts. This chain joins TRBV2 and TRBJ1-5; D not resolved. This CDR3 comprises 13 residues. Trimming removed 3 bases from V and 0 bases from J, with 3 bases in between. Germline loops: CDR1 SNHLY, CDR2 FYNNEI. This CDR3 is CASSDRSNQPQHF. The CDR3 DNA is TGTGCCAGCAGTGACCGTAGCAATCAGCCCCAGCATTTT.

The chain joins TRBV9 to TRBJ2-3; D may be TRBD2 (6 bases). CDR1 and CDR2 (germline): SGDLS, YYNGEE. Trimming left V 1 base short and J 0 bases short, with 15 bases between. CDR3 length: 17 residues. Written as DNA, the CDR3 is TGTGCCAGCAGCGTAACGGGCGGGGCCGATAGCACAGATACGCAGTATTTT. Translated: CASSVTGGADSTDTQYF. Combining the CDR3 with reference TRBV9 and TRBJ2-3 gives the whole variable domain DSGVTQTPKHLITATGQRVTLRCSPRSGDLSVYWYQQSLDQGLQFLIQYYNGEERAKGNILERFSAQQFPDLHSELNLSSLELGDSALYFCASSVTGGADSTDTQYFGPGTRLTVL.

The rearrangement uses TRBV28 and TRBJ1-6; D is perhaps TRBD1 (6 bases). From germline, CDR1 is MDHEN and CDR2 SYDVKM. V was shortened by 2 bases and J by 5 bases, with 7 bases between the two germline ends. This CDR3 has 14 residues. The CDR3 DNA reads as TGTGCCAGCAGTTTAACAGGGAATAATTCACCCCTCCACTTT. Amino acids: CASSLTGNNSPLHF.

Worth noting for this clone: Other DNA variants within this sample encode the same CDR3. V and J are TRBV4-3 and TRBJ2-5, with 8 positions matching TRBD2. The ends lost 0 bases at V and 5 bases at J; junction bases unmatched: 5. The germline V gene has CDR1 LGHNA and CDR2 YSLEER. The length of the CDR3 is 15 residues. CDR3 nucleotides: TGCGCCAGCAGCCAAGACGGTCGCGGGGGGGAGACCCAGTACTTC. Protein product: CASSQDGRGGETQYF.

The J gene is TRBJ1-6, the V gene TRBV19, with a possible D match to TRBD1 (5 bases). The CDR3 contains 16 residues. In germline, CDR1 is LNHDA, CDR2 SQIVND (reference sequence). The V gene lost 3 bases and the J gene lost 2 bases, with 11 bases spanning the gap. CDR3 amino acids: CASSMVGEAYNSPLHF. The CDR3 DNA is TGTGCCAGTAGTATGGTAGGGGAAGCCTATAATTCACCCCTCCACTTT.

V is TRBV18 and J is TRBJ2-3; D call uncertain. The length of the CDR3 is 13 residues. Germline values: CDR1 KGHSH, CDR2 LQKENI. The V end was cut by 3 bases, the J end by 0 bases, with 4 bases between. CDR3 nucleotide sequence: TGTGCCAGCTCACCGCAGAGCACAGATACGCAGTATTTT. Amino acids: CASSPQSTDTQYF.

In DNA, the CDR3 is TGTGCCAGCAGACACGGACGGAGGTGGCAGTTCTTC. Protein product: CASRHGRRWQFF. The gene calls are TRBV25-1 and TRBJ2-1, with D perhaps matching TRBD2 (5 bases). The CDR3 has 12 amino acids. Per the germline V gene, CDR1 is MGHDK and CDR2 is SYGVNS. The V end lost 6 bases, the J end lost 12 bases, and 15 bases lay between the germline ends.

The genes are TRBV7-2 and TRBJ2-7; TRBD1 agrees at 8 bases. Per the germline V gene, CDR1 is SGHTA and CDR2 is FQGNSA. CDR3 length: 16 amino acids. With 2 bases clipped from V and 2 bases from J, the junction kept 8 bases outside the gene matches. CDR3 sequence (DNA): TGTGCCAGCAGCTTATCTTCGACAGGGGTAGCCTACGAGCAGTACTTC. It encodes CASSLSSTGVAYEQYF.

This chain links TRBV5-6 with TRBJ2-5; no firm D call. Trimming cost V 6 bases and J 5 bases, with 23 bases left between them. CDR1 SGHDT and CDR2 YYEEEE come from the germline V gene. This CDR3 region has 16 residues. DNA for the CDR3: TGTGCCAGCACTAGGAACGGCGCATCTTCCCCGGAGACCCAGTACTTC. Translating it yields CASTRNGASSPETQYF.

The rearrangement uses TRBV12-3 or TRBV12-4 and TRBJ2-5; D unclear. V was pared by 6 bases and J by 7 bases, with 12 bases between. The CDR3 totals 12 residues. Written as DNA, the CDR3 is TGTGCCAGCAGCCGAGAGCCTAGGACCCAGTACTTC. It translates to CASSREPRTQYF.

This clone was observed a few times. The chain recombines TRBV6-2 or TRBV6-3 with TRBJ1-2, with 9 bases identical to TRBD1. Germline V lookup: CDR1 MNHEY, CDR2 SVGEGT. V was clipped by 3 bases and J by 8 bases; unmatched bases: 7. The CDR3 is 14 amino acids. DNA for the CDR3: TGTGCCAGCAGTTATCTCAGCGGACAGGGGGGCTACACCTTC. Its protein is CASSYLSGQGGYTF.